The 21 T cell receptor beta chains below all came from one sample that was sequenced in a study of response to subunit inactivated influenza vaccine. TCRdb re-analysed the RT-PCR reads in MiXCR, keeping a single row per CDR3 protein. The sample holds roughly 710,000 distinct CDR3 sequences; less than 15% are singletons and the top ten take 7.5% to 8%. The sequenced sample was PBMCs from blood, obtained roughly 15 days before vaccination. All receptors derive from a man over 45 who received an inactivated influenza vaccine.

In this sample, this clonotype turned up many times. The chain recombines TRBV7-2 with TRBJ2-1; D is possibly TRBD2 (6 bases). V lost 0 bases, J lost 5 bases, and 11 bases lay in between. The CDR3 has 15 amino acids. Germline CDR1 SGHTA, CDR2 FQGNSA. The CDR3 DNA sequence: TGTGCCAGCAGCTTAGCGAGGGACTTTAACAATGAGCAGTTCTTC. This encodes CASSLARDFNNEQFF.

The chain recombines TRBV9 with TRBJ1-4, with D uncertain. This CDR3 comprises 14 residues. Trimming shortened V by 3 bases and J by 8 bases, and 14 bases separated the two germline ends. CDR1 and CDR2 from the germline V gene are SGDLS and YYNGEE. The CDR3: CASSAYIGNEKLFF. The CDR3 nucleotides read TGTGCCAGCAGCGCCTACATCGGGAACGAAAAACTGTTTTTT.

There are a few counts of this clonotype. V usage is TRBV24-1 and J usage is TRBJ2-7, with TRBD1 matching over 10 bases. The CDR3 contains 16 residues. The junction had 10 bases not matched to a gene; V was cut back by 2 bases and J by 7 bases. The germline V gene encodes CDR1 KGHDR and CDR2 SFDVKD. DNA for the CDR3: TGTGCCACCAGTGATTCACAAGACAGGGGGCATGGTGAGCAGTACTTC. Protein product: CATSDSQDRGHGEQYF.

This clonotype was counted between two and nine times. The rearrangement uses TRBV27 and TRBJ1-1, with D perhaps matching TRBD1 (5 bases). Germline V gene lookup returns CDR1 MNHEY and CDR2 SMNVEV (reference sequence). The CDR3 spans 14 residues. The ends were cut back, 3 bases at V and 1 base at J, with 9 bases in the middle. CDR3 protein: CASSLGRPNTEAFF. The CDR3 nucleotides are TGTGCCAGCAGTTTGGGGCGGCCGAACACTGAAGCTTTCTTT.

J is TRBJ2-7 and V is TRBV20-1, with 7 positions matching TRBD2. The germline gives CDR1 DFQATT, CDR2 SNEGSKA (reference sequence). V lost 3 bases, J lost 4 bases, and 6 bases stayed unmatched. The CDR3 runs 13 residues. CDR3 nucleotides: TGCAGTGCTAGGGGCGGGAGTGGGTACGAGCAGTACTTC. Translation gives CSARGGSGYEQYF.

The chain joins TRBV20-1 to TRBJ2-5; D may be TRBD2 (6 bases). CDR3 length: 14 amino acids. The germline CDR1 and CDR2 sequences are DFQATT and SNEGSKA (reference sequence). The ends were cut back, 4 bases at V and 2 bases at J, with 14 bases in the middle. DNA of the CDR3: TGCAGTGCTACCCCAGTGGGGGGACAAGAGACCCAGTACTTC. It translates to CSATPVGGQETQYF.

The chain employs TRBV14 and TRBJ1-5; TRBD1 might be the D (6 bases). The germline V gene has CDR1 SGHDN and CDR2 FVKESK. Between the trimmed V and J ends, which lost 2 bases and 2 bases, there was a span of 7 bases. The CDR3 extends over 14 amino acids. The CDR3 DNA reads as TGTGCCAGCAGCCAATCAGGGGGCAATCAGCCCCAGCATTTT. Encoded protein: CASSQSGGNQPQHF.

This clonotype was seen only a few times. The chain couples TRBV12-3 or TRBV12-4 to TRBJ1-1; D uncertain. The CDR3 totals 12 residues. The V and J ends lost 6 bases and 11 bases respectively, with 16 bases between them. CDR3 sequence (DNA): TGTGCCAGCAGGACCGGCTCCTTGGGCGCTTTCTTT. Protein sequence: CASRTGSLGAFF.

This clonotype was counted between two and nine times. This chain joins TRBV6-2 or TRBV6-3 and TRBJ2-2, with D uncertain. V was trimmed by 0 bases and J by 0 bases, leaving 11 bases between them. The CDR3 is 17 amino acids. The V gene's germline CDR1 is MNHEY and CDR2 SVGEGT. Here the CDR3 reads CASSYSARSPNTGELFF. The CDR3, as DNA: TGTGCCAGCAGTTACTCGGCTCGCAGCCCGAACACCGGGGAGCTGTTTTTT.

The rearrangement links TRBV11-1 to TRBJ2-7; TRBD1 might be the D (6 bases). The CDR3 consists of 13 residues. The germline V and J ends were trimmed by 5 bases and 9 bases, with 17 bases remaining between them. Per the germline V gene, CDR1 is SGHAT and CDR2 is FQDESV (reference sequence). The CDR3 sequence is CASSAEYRAGQYF. CDR3 in DNA: TGTGCCAGCAGCGCCGAATACAGGGCTGGGCAGTACTTC.

This clonotype appeared a few times. The chain combines TRBV20-1 with TRBJ1-5, with unresolved D. The V and J ends lost 5 bases and 6 bases respectively, with 11 bases between them. The CDR3 spans 12 residues. The germline V gene has CDR1 DFQATT and CDR2 SNEGSKA (reference sequence). As DNA, the CDR3 is TGCAGTGCTGCCGAGGAGGGTCAGCCCCAGCATTTT. Protein: CSAAEEGQPQHF.

This clonotype has only a few counts. V usage is TRBV20-1 and J usage is TRBJ2-2; perhaps TRBD1 as D (5 bases). Trimming cost V 3 bases and J 0 bases, with 8 bases left between them. CDR3 size: 14 residues. Germline V lookup: CDR1 DFQATT, CDR2 SNEGSKA (reference sequence). CDR3 DNA: TGCAGTGCTAGTGTACAGGCGAACACCGGGGAGCTGTTTTTT. Translation gives CSASVQANTGELFF.

The rearrangement links TRBV4-1 to TRBJ2-3, with 9 bases lining up with TRBD2. The germline V gene has CDR1 MGHRA and CDR2 YSYEKL. CDR3 size: 16 residues. After removal of 0 bases from V and 6 bases from J, the junction contained 7 bases not matched to a gene. CDR3 sequence: CASSQESGGRMDTQYF. CDR3 coding DNA: TGCGCCAGCAGCCAAGAGAGCGGGGGGCGCATGGATACGCAGTATTTT.

The chain employs TRBV27 and TRBJ2-7, with 13 positions matching TRBD2. Germline V gene lookup returns CDR1 MNHEY and CDR2 SMNVEV (reference sequence). Unmatched junction bases numbered 7, after V lost 4 bases and J lost 7 bases. The CDR3 spans 15 residues. The CDR3 is CASSSGLAGVGEQYF. In DNA, the CDR3 is TGTGCCAGCAGTTCCGGACTAGCGGGAGTTGGAGAGCAGTACTTC.

CDR3 bases: TGTGCCAGCAGCCAGAGGACAGGGGGTGGGGAGCAGTACTTC. Residues: CASSQRTGGGEQYF. The chain employs TRBV3-1 and TRBJ2-7; the match to TRBD1 covers 10 bases. V shed 3 bases, J shed 7 bases, and the junction held 6 bases outside the gene matches. CDR3 size: 14 residues. CDR1 and CDR2 from the germline V gene are LGHDT and YNNKEL (reference sequence).

This chain links TRBV18 with TRBJ1-1; D unresolved. With 1 base removed from V and 3 bases from J, the gap between germline ends came to 9 bases. Looked up from germline, CDR1 is KGHSH and CDR2 is LQKENI. This CDR3 region has 14 residues. CDR3 bases: TGTGCCAGCTCACCACGGCCGAAGGACACTGAAGCTTTCTTT. Amino acid sequence: CASSPRPKDTEAFF.

This clonotype was observed at least ten times. The rearrangement uses TRBV5-1 and TRBJ1-3; no clear D gene. The V and J ends lost 2 bases and 8 bases respectively, with 14 bases between them. This CDR3 region has 14 residues. CDR1 and CDR2 from the germline V gene are SGHRS and YFSETQ. CDR3 nucleotide sequence: TGCGCCAGCAGCTTAAGACCAACTCCGGACACCATATATTTT. This encodes CASSLRPTPDTIYF.

This clonotype was seen only a few times. The chain has TRBV24-1 and TRBJ2-1, with D unclear. Germline CDR1 is KGHDR and CDR2 is SFDVKD. The CDR3 totals 13 residues. V was cut by 1 base and J by 2 bases, with 2 bases left in between. CDR3 protein: CATSDFPYNEQFF. As DNA, the CDR3 is TGTGCCACCAGTGATTTTCCCTACAATGAGCAGTTCTTC.

This clonotype occurred many times. The rearrangement uses TRBV2 and TRBJ2-7, with D unresolved. This CDR3 is built from 14 residues. With 3 bases removed from V and 3 bases from J, the gap between germline ends came to 12 bases. CDR1 and CDR2 (germline): SNHLY, FYNNEI. The CDR3: CASSDLARVYEQYF. In DNA form, the CDR3 reads TGTGCCAGCAGTGACTTGGCTAGAGTCTACGAGCAGTACTTC.

This clonotype occurred a few times. The chain carries TRBV5-1 and TRBJ2-7; 12 nucleotides agree with TRBD2. Germline V gives CDR1 SGHRS, CDR2 YFSETQ. Trimming cost V 4 bases and J 7 bases; bases outside gene matches: 15. CDR3 size: 17 residues. CDR3 protein: CASSERTSGTPWGEQYF. The CDR3 DNA is TGCGCCAGCAGCGAACGGACTAGCGGGACTCCGTGGGGGGAGCAGTACTTC.

This clonotype has a handful of counts. The genes are TRBV12-3 or TRBV12-4 and TRBJ2-7; D is perhaps TRBD1 or TRBD2 (5 bases each). The V end lost 8 bases, the J end lost 5 bases, and 16 bases lay between the germline ends. The CDR3 totals 13 residues. The CDR3 DNA follows: TGTGCCAGCGGGGGTACGGGGTGGAACGAGCAGTACTTC. This translates into CASGGTGWNEQYF.